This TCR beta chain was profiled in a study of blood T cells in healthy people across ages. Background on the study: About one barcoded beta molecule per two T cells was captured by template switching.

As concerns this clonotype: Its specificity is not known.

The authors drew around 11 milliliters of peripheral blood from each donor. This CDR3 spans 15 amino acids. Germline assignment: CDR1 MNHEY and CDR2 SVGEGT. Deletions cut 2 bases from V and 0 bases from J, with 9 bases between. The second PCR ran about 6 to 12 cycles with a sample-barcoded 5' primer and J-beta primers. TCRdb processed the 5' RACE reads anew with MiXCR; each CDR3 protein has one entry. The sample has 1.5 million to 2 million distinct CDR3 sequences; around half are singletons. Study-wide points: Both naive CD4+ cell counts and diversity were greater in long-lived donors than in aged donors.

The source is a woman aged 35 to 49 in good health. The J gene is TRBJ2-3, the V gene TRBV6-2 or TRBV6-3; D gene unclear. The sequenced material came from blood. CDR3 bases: TGTGCCAGCAGTTACCCCCGGCTAAGCACAGATACGCAGTATTTT. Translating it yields CASSYPRLSTDTQYF.